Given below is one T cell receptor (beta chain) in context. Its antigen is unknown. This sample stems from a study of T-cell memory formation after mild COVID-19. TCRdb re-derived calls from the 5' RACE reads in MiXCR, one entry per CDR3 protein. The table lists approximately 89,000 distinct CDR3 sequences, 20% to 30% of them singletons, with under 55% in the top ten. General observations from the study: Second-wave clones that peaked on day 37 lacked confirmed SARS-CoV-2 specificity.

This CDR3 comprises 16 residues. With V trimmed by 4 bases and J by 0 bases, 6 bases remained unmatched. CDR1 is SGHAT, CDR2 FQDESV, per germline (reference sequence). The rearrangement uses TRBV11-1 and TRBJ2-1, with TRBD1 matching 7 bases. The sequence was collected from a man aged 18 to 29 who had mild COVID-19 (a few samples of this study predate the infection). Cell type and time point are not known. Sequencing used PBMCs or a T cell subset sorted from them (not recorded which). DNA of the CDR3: TGTGCCAGCAGCTCCTGGGACAGAAGCTCCTACAATGAGCAGTTCTTC. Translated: CASSSWDRSSYNEQFF.